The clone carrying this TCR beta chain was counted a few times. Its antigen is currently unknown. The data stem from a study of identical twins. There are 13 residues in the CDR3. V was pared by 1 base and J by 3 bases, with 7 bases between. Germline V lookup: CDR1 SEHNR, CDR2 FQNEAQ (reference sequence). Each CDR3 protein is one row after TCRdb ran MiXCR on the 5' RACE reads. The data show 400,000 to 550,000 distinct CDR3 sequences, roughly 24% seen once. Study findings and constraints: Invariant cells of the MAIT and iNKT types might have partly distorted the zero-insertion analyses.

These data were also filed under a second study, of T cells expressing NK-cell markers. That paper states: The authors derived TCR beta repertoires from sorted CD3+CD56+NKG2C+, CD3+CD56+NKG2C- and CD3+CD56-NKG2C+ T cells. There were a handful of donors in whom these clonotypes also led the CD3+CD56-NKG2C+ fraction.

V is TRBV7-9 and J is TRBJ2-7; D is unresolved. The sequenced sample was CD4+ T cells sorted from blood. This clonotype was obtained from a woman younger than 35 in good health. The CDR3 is CASSLVQDYEQYF. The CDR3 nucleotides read TGTGCCAGCAGCTTAGTTCAGGACTACGAGCAGTACTTC.